These 18 T cell receptor beta chains originate from one sample sequenced in a study of blood T cell repertoires in COVID-19. The data were produced by immunoSEQ multiplex PCR, yet TCRdb's version contains in-frame clones alone and is incomplete. The sample has tens of thousands of clones, roughly 90% seen once. The specimen sequenced was peripheral blood. Receptors originate from a woman in her sixties or seventies with acute or convalescent COVID-19.

The V call is TRBV5-4, the J call TRBJ1-4; D might be TRBD1 (6 bases). The V gene's germline CDR1 is SGHNT and CDR2 YYREEE (reference sequence). Trimming stripped 5 bases from V and 8 bases from J, with 16 bases between. The CDR3 consists of 14 residues. This chain's CDR3 is CASRRGGGDEKLFF. The CDR3 DNA reads as TGTGCCAGCAGACGTGGAGGGGGGGACGAAAAACTGTTTTTT. Full variable domain (missing parts from reference TRBV5-4 and TRBJ1-4): ETGVTQSPTHLIKTRGQQVTLRCSSQSGHNTVSWYQQALGQGPQFIFQYYREEENGRGNFPPRFSGLQFPNYSSELNVNALELDDSALYLCASRRGGGDEKLFFGSGTQLSVL.

This rearrangement joins TRBV27 to TRBJ2-5; D uncertain. The CDR3 extends over 13 amino acids. V lost 0 bases, J lost 4 bases, and 6 bases lay in between. CDR1 is MNHEY, CDR2 SMNVEV, per germline (reference sequence). The CDR3 reads CASSLSLRETQYF. CDR3 bases: TGTGCCAGCAGTTTATCGTTGCGAGAGACCCAGTACTTC.

The rearrangement joins TRBV6-1 to TRBJ2-3; 7 nucleotides agree with TRBD1. CDR1 is MNHNS, CDR2 SASEGT, per germline. The trim removed 2 bases at V and 4 bases at J, leaving 6 bases unmatched. The CDR3 length is 15 residues. Here the CDR3 reads CASSERQGGADTQYF. CDR3 sequence (DNA): TGTGCCAGCAGTGAAAGACAGGGTGGAGCAGATACGCAGTATTTT.

The table lists this clone with a count of one. V usage is TRBV5-4 and J usage is TRBJ2-5; D is possibly TRBD2 (6 bases). The CDR3 length is 14 residues. V was trimmed by 3 bases and J by 0 bases, leaving 9 bases between them. Germline CDR1 reads SGHNT; CDR2 reads YYREEE (reference sequence). The CDR3 is CASSSRDYQETQYF. Written as DNA, the CDR3 is TGTGCCAGCAGCTCCCGGGACTACCAAGAGACCCAGTACTTC.

This chain joins TRBV19 and TRBJ1-4; 9 bases map to TRBD1. There are 15 residues in the CDR3. Germline V lookup: CDR1 LNHDA, CDR2 SQIVND (reference sequence). The V and J ends lost 5 bases and 4 bases, in that order; junction bases with no gene match: 5. As DNA, the CDR3 is TGTGCCAGTAGTCCAAGACAGGGGGATAATGAAAAACTGTTTTTT. It encodes CASSPRQGDNEKLFF.

The V and J genes are TRBV15 and TRBJ2-4; 9 bases map to TRBD1. With 5 bases clipped from V and 4 bases from J, the junction kept 15 bases outside the gene matches. CDR3 size: 18 residues. The germline gives CDR1 LNHNV, CDR2 YYDKDF (reference sequence). CDR3 sequence (DNA): TGTGCCACCAGCTGGGGGCGTGGAACCGGGACAGGGAAAAACATTCAGTACTTC. Translated: CATSWGRGTGTGKNIQYF.

The genes are TRBV6-6 and TRBJ1-2, with 7 bases that match TRBD1. The CDR3 consists of 14 residues. Trimming took 7 bases from V and 4 from J; bases not matched to a gene: 9. Germline V gene data show CDR1 as MNHNY and CDR2 as SVGAGI (reference sequence). CDR3 loop: CASTLERGLYGYTF. CDR3 DNA: TGTGCCAGCACCCTCGAGAGGGGGCTCTATGGCTACACCTTC.

The V call is TRBV11-2, the J call TRBJ2-7, with D uncertain. CDR1 and CDR2 (germline): SGHAT, FQNNGV. This CDR3 is built from 11 residues. Trimming removed 2 bases from V and 5 bases from J, with 4 bases in between. CDR3 nucleotide sequence: TGTGCCAGCAGCTTAACAAACGAGCAGTACGTC. It encodes CASSLTNEQYV.

This chain links TRBV18 with TRBJ2-7; tentatively, D is TRBD1 (5 bases). Trimming shortened V by 4 bases and J by 6 bases, and 19 bases separated the two germline ends. There are 15 residues in the CDR3. Germline V gene lookup returns CDR1 KGHSH and CDR2 LQKENI. CDR3 sequence (DNA): TGTGCCAGCTCACGGTTCTCTGGGGCGGAAGGCGAGCAGTACGTC. As protein: CASSRFSGAEGEQYV.

This sequence joins TRBV10-3 and TRBJ2-3, with 10 bases aligning to TRBD1. V shed 4 bases and J 1 base; nucleotides not matched to a gene: 5. The CDR3 loop spans 16 amino acids. Per germline, CDR1 ENHRY and CDR2 SYGVKD. CDR3 loop: CAISGDRGGGTDTQYF. The CDR3 DNA sequence: TGTGCCATCAGTGGGGACAGGGGAGGGGGCACAGATACGCAGTATTTT.

The rearrangement uses TRBV6-6 and TRBJ1-2, with D hard to call. Trimming removed 4 bases at V and 6 bases at J, with 21 bases between. The germline CDR1 and CDR2 sequences are MNHNY and SVGAGI (reference sequence). The CDR3 is 16 residues long. CDR3 in amino acids: CASSSARDGLIHGYTF. CDR3 in DNA: TGTGCCAGCAGTTCCGCCCGCGACGGACTAATCCATGGCTACACCTTC.

The gene calls are TRBV7-2 and TRBJ2-7, with D unclear. CDR1 is SGHTA, CDR2 FQGNSA, per germline. V shed 3 bases and J shed 2 bases, with 8 bases lying between them. The CDR3 consists of 13 residues. The CDR3 loop reads CASSFTGTYEQYV. The CDR3 coding sequence is TGTGCCAGCAGCTTCACGGGTACCTACGAGCAGTACGTC.

This clone was seen only a few times. The chain links TRBV11-2 to TRBJ1-2; tentatively, D is TRBD1 (6 bases). The CDR3 totals 17 residues. The V and J ends lost 6 bases and 0 bases respectively, with 20 bases between them. The germline V gene has CDR1 SGHAT and CDR2 FQNNGV. CDR3 in DNA: TGTGCCAGCAGTCGAGGACAGAACTTAGCCCCTAACTATGGCTACACCTTC. Amino acid sequence: CASSRGQNLAPNYGYTF.

This clone was counted once. The chain employs TRBV19 and TRBJ1-3; the match to TRBD1 covers 7 bases. The germline V gene has CDR1 LNHDA and CDR2 SQIVND (reference sequence). J lost 3 bases, V lost 8 bases, and 10 bases had no gene match. The CDR3 totals 15 residues. The CDR3 DNA reads TGTGCCAGTGGGTTCCACAGGGGCGTTGGAAACACCATATATTTT. It encodes CASGFHRGVGNTIYF.

The chain uses TRBV7-9 and TRBJ2-1; TRBD2 matches at 12 bases. The V and J ends lost 4 bases and 5 bases, in that order; junction bases with no gene match: 9. Germline CDR1 is SEHNR and CDR2 is FQNEAQ (reference sequence). The CDR3 is 17 residues long. CDR3 nucleotide sequence: TGTGCCAGCAGCTCACCAGGACTAGCGGGACTCCACAATGAGCAGTTCTTC. Translating gives CASSSPGLAGLHNEQFF.

J is TRBJ1-5 and V is TRBV15, with D perhaps matching TRBD1 (5 bases). Per germline, CDR1 LNHNV and CDR2 YYDKDF (reference sequence). The CDR3 covers 16 residues. Trimming shortened V by 1 base and J by 7 bases, and 17 bases separated the two germline ends. The CDR3 coding sequence is TGTGCCACCAGCAGAGCTACAGGTTACCAGATCCAGCCCCAGCATTTT. Residues: CATSRATGYQIQPQHF.

The rearrangement uses TRBV10-3 and TRBJ1-1; possibly TRBD1 for D (5 bases). The CDR3 length is 13 residues. Germline values: CDR1 ENHRY, CDR2 SYGVKD. Trimming removed 7 bases from V and 5 bases from J, with 14 bases in between. CDR3 nucleotides: TGTGCCATCACGGACACAAGGGGAACTGAAGCTTTCTTT. This sequence encodes CAITDTRGTEAFF.

The genes are TRBV19 and TRBJ1-4; TRBD1 matches 7 bases. The CDR3 runs to 16 residues. Trimming removed 3 bases from V and 0 bases from J; junction bases left unmatched: 4. The germline V gene has CDR1 LNHDA and CDR2 SQIVND (reference sequence). This CDR3 is CASSIKGATTNEKLFF. In DNA form, the CDR3 reads TGTGCCAGTAGTATCAAGGGGGCGACAACTAATGAAAAACTGTTTTTT.